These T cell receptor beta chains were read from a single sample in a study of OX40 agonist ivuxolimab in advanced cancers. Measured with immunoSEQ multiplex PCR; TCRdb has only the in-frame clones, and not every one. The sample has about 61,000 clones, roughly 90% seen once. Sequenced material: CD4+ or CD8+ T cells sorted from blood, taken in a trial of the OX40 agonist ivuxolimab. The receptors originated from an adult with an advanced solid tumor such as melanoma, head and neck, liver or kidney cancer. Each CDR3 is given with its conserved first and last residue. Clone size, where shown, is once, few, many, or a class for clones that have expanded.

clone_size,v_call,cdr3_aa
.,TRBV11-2,CASSLMGQLNTEAFF
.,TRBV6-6,CASSHTSGGTDTQYF
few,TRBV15,CATSMSRNSPLHF
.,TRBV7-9,CASSPPGQAYEQYF
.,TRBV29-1,CSVEGLPTDTQYF
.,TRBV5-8,CASSLEPYGYTF
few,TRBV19,CASSGWGNEQYF
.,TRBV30,CAWSVVGSLNYGYTF
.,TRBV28,CASSLGDRYGYTF
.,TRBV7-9,CASIGGFAEAFF
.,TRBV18,CASSPGNTEAFF
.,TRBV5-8,CASSPTRGLMETQYF
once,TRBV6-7,CASSYGIPNTEAFF
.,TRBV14,CASSPGLTYEQYF
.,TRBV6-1,CASSNGHFNYGYTF
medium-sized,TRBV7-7,CASSRDSGGSGDTQYF
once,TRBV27,CASSRPGQLRQPQHF
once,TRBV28,CASRDRGFEQFF
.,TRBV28,CASSPDGAWGAGQPQHF
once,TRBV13,CASRLGQGLGYTF
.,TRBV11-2,CASSRYGDPDTEAFF
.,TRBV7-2,CASSFSVIGVGPYGYTF
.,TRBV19,CASSTNKNVDSEAFF
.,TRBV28,CASSSPIENTEAFF
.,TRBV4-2,CASSQDQNSGGVQETQYF
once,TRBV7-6,CASSLARTTTNEKLFF
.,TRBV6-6,CASSDGTGHNEQFF
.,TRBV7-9,CASSLEVAGETEQFF
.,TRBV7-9,CASSLGVGGRYGYTF
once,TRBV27,CASSLSGGNYGYTF
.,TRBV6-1,CASREITSYEQYF
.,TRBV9,CASSSWGDEQFF
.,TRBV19,CASSGLSVNRNSPLHF
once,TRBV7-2,CASSLLGQTTNYGYTF
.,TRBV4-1,CASSQVTTDSSYGYTF
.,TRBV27,CASMTGLGNSPLHF
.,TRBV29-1,CSGTKTDTQYF
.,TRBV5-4,CASSGMTGPGYTF
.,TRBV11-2,CASSAEGGFNQPQHF
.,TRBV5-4,CASSLLEGGLTEAFF
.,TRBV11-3,CASSPSDSYEQYF
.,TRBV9,CASSASLNTEAFF
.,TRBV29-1,CSVEGVASSGNTIYF
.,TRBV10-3,CAISAPGTGNTGELFF
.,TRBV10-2,CASSEGDEQYF
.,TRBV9,CASSVDGGTYNEQFF
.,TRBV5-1,CASSRDFTEAFF
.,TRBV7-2,CASRFGTRNNEQFF
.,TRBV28,CASKISGANVLTF